Listed below are T cell receptor beta chains from one sample, sequenced in a study of T cell repertoires in cytomegalovirus infection. TCRdb called the reads again in MiXCR, with one record for every CDR3 protein. Among nearly 550,000 distinct CDR3 sequences listed, more than 15% were seen once. The sequencing input was CD8+ T cells from PBMCs. The receptors originated from a human donor in good health (CMV status not recorded). Some clones in this sample may be carry-over from other donors' samples. Both conserved end residues are part of each CDR3. The listing skips clone size in some rows; elsewhere it reads once, few, many or a size class.

>-|TRBV10-3
CAIRRGGEQYF
>many|TRBV7-6
CASSSKGGFNEKLFF
>many|TRBV7-2
CASSFEGSLTQYF
>many|TRBV27
CASSFRASGAYNEQFF
>many|TRBV7-9
CASTKDRDRETQYF
>-|TRBV4-2
CASSPGSGTGGWQYF
>many|TRBV7-3
CASSLTGTSGRFPDTQYF
>few|TRBV9
CASSVDEVGNGKNTEAFF
>-|TRBV19
CASSIGRGRREAQHF
>-|TRBV5-5
CASRSGTAVSYTF
>-|TRBV5-6
CASSLAGVYGYTF
>many|TRBV4-1
CASSQEAGLSNQPQHF
>many|TRBV11-2
CASSLAPQARGGYTF
>many|TRBV7-9
CASSALRAGNTIYF
>many|TRBV6-1
CASSEQGLTYNEQFF
>-|TRBV10-3
CAISDPASHNEQFF
>many|TRBV7-6
CASSPPPGQGGNGELFF
>many|TRBV6-1
CASSDRVVGNTEAFF
>few|TRBV3-1
CASSRGQVVHTEAFF
>-|TRBV7-8
CASSLSFGGIYNEQFF
>-|TRBV9
CASSGTGTKSSNEQFF
>once|TRBV4-2
CASSQWEDQPQHF
>few|TRBV19
CASSPGQGKGSETQYF
>few|TRBV20-1
CSVSYNEQFF
>many|TRBV7-8
CASSLAQGLAYGYTF
>-|TRBV27
CASSLRGALETQYF
>-|TRBV27
CASSPGLARHEQYF
>-|TRBV6-1
CASSPRGVAYNEQFF
>many|TRBV7-6
CASSLDSSPGNNEQFF
>many|TRBV6-5
CASQGSGSGQPQHF
>many|TRBV6-6
CASSRNKGGIGELFF
>few|TRBV6-5
CASRTSSGANVLTF
>few|TRBV7-9
CASSSPEAHTNYGYTF
>many|TRBV27
CASSLRDRGDYGYTF
>few|TRBV28
CASSTSTGNTGELFF
>few|TRBV6-1
CASSEARHTSNQPQHF
>-|TRBV24-1
CATSDRTENTEAFF
>few|TRBV4-1
CASSSSTGSQETQYF
>many|TRBV7-9
CASSTGTGPNEQFF
>few|TRBV14
CASSLRGRVNTEAFF
>-|TRBV5-5
CASSLSDSPYEQYF
>many|TRBV25-1
CASSSGKLNTEAFF
>few|TRBV7-9
CASSLGGRGQEKLFF
>many|TRBV11-2
CASSLDSRPTTNEKLFF
>many|TRBV7-9
CASSFFEQGGDAGYTF
>-|TRBV10-3
CAISEYRDRPYEQYF
>many|TRBV19
CASSPGRRTEAFF
>many|TRBV11-2
CASSPDKYSGANVLTF
>many|TRBV6-6
CASSYYIQGNPYEQYF
>-|TRBV4-1
CASSQGSSEQFF
>few|TRBV7-9
CASSLRPQGNTEAFF
>-|TRBV19
CASSIGGRVATEAFF
>many|TRBV5-1
CASWTGRLDINEQFF
>-|TRBV25-1
CASSELGRENYGYTF
>-|TRBV7-6
CASSETGLASEQFF